Listed here is a single T cell receptor beta chain. CDR3 length equals 14 residues. V was pared by 3 bases and J by 3 bases, with 4 bases of the junction left unmatched. The germline gives CDR1 KGHSH, CDR2 LQKENI. The entirety of the isolated RNA underwent reverse transcription, so expressed TCRB transcripts were sequenced. The study obtained an average of approximately 960,000 reads from stem cell-like memory T cell samples. The method was immunoSEQ multiplex PCR; TCRdb's version includes in-frame clones alone and lacks a portion of them. The repertoire holds approximately 120,000 clones, with 40% as singletons. This sample stems from a study of beta chain features in type 1 diabetes.

This TCR came from a woman younger than 30 in good health. This sequence joins TRBV18 and TRBJ1-2; TRBD1 matches 7 bases. Sample: stem cell memory CD4+ T cells from blood. CDR3 DNA sequence: TGTGCCAGCTCACCGGACAGGACTGACTATGGCTACACCTTC. Protein: CASSPDRTDYGYTF.